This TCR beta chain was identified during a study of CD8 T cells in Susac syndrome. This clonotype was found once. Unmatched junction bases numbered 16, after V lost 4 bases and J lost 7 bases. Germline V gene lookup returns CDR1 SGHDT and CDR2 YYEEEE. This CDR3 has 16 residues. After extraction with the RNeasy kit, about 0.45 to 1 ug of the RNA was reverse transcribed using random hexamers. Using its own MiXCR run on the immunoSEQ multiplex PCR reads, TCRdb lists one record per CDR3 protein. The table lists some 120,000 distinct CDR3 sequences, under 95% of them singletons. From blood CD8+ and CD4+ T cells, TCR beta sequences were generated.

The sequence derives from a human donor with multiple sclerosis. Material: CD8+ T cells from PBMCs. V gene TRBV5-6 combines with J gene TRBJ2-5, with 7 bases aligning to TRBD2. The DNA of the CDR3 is TGTGCCAGCAGCGATTTCCGGGGAGGGTCTCAGGGGACCCAGTACTTC. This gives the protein CASSDFRGGSQGTQYF.